This TCR beta chain was identified during a study of CD8 T cells in ankylosing spondylitis (dated by TCRdb to about 2017). Notes on the research overall: The study profiled T cell receptor beta repertoires in healthy donors and ankylosing spondylitis patients to find disease-linked TCR variants. In total, the full study cohort was made up of some 110 healthy donors and some 26 ankylosing spondylitis patients. Peripheral blood was sampled, and synovial fluid was also collected from ankylosing spondylitis patients.

This clonotype occurred many times. Its antigen is unknown. Base-call qualities are not available, and no considerably larger clone is one nucleotide away. Sequencing took place on an Illumina HiSeq 2500. Quantitative 5'-RACE with molecular barcodes was used to prepare TCR beta libraries. The paper's data handling went like this. Disease-linked TCR variants were identified with a new computational method built on a probabilistic model of VDJ rearrangement. TCRdb handled the public reads itself, with Q25 trimming in fastp and clone calling in MiXCR, and kept productive beta chains. Here each entry gathers all rows of one CDR3 protein and keeps the most common genes and DNA. These V and J calls are TCRdb output, not the study's own analysis. This sample comprises a few hundred thousand distinct CDR3 sequences, roughly a tenth of them detected only once. The ten top clones hold under 7% of the sample.

The CDR3 has 15 amino acids, counting the end cysteine and phenylalanine. The kept DNA is CDR3 alone, 45 bases in frame from the first base. The junction shows trimming of 6 bases on V and 9 bases on J, and the gene matches do not reach 14 bases of it. For CDR1 and CDR2, the germline V gene lists MNHNS and SASEGT. The research as a whole found: Some TCR beta motif variants had previously been reported in synovial fluid and blood of reactive arthritis patients, which suggested common disease-initiation mechanisms. According to the report, matched synovial fluid samples from ankylosing spondylitis patients were significantly enriched for the disease-linked clones. A CD8+ phenotype was shown by the disease-linked clones, which were found at relatively low frequencies in peripheral blood. A TCR beta motif of eight highly homologous amino acid variants appeared characteristic of blood from ankylosing spondylitis patients.

The sample taken for sequencing was blood, either unsorted or a sorted T cell fraction (not recorded which). The receptor was derived from a male donor with ankylosing spondylitis or in good health (not recorded which). The rearranged segments are TRBV6-1 and TRBJ2-1, with 7 bases matching TRBD2. The CDR3 reads as follows: CASSLRGGRSGEQFF. The nucleotide sequence reads TGTGCCAGCAGCCTTCGGGGCGGGAGATCGGGTGAGCAGTTCTTC.